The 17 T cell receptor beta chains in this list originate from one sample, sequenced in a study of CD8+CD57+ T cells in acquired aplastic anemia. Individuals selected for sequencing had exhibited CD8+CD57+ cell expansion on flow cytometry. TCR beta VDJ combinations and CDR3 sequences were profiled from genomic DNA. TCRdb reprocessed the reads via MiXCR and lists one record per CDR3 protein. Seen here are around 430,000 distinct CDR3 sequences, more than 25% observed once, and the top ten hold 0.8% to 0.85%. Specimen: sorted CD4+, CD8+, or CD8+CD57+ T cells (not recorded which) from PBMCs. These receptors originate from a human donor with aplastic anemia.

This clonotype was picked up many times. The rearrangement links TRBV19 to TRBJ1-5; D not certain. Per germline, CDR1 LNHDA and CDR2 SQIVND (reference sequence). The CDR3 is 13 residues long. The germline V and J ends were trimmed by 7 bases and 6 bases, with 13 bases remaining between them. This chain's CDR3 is CASNGEAGQPQHF. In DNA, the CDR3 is TGTGCCAGTAATGGGGAGGCGGGTCAGCCCCAGCATTTT.

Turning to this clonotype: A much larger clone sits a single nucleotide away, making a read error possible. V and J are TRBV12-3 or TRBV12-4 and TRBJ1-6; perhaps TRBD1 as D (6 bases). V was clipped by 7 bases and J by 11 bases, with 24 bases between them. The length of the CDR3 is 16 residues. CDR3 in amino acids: CASNLGGFPDGPPLHF. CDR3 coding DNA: TGTGCCAGCAACCTGGGGGGCTTCCCGGATGGTCCACCCCTCCACTTT.

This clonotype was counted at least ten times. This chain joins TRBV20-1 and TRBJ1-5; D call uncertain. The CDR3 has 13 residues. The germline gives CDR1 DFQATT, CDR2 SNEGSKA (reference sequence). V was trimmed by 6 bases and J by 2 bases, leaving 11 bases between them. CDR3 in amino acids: CSAAGSGNQPQHF. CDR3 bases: TGCAGTGCGGCGGGGAGCGGCAATCAGCCCCAGCATTTT.

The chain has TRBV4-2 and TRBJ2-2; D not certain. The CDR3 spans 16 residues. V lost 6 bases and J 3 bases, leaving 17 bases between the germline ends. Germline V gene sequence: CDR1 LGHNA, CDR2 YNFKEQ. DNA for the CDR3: TGTGCCAGCAGGCCCCTGCCGACACTTGACACCGGGGAGCTGTTTTTT. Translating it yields CASRPLPTLDTGELFF.

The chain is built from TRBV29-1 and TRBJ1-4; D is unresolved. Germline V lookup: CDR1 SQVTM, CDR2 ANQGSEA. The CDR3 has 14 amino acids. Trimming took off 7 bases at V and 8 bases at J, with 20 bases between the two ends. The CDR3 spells CSASEGLPGEKLFF. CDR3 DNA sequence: TGCAGCGCCAGCGAAGGGCTACCGGGGGAAAAACTGTTTTTT. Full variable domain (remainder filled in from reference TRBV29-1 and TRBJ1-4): SAVISQKPSRDICQRGTSLTIQCQVDSQVTMMFWYRQQPGQSLTLIATANQGSEATYESGFVIDKFPISRPNLTFSTLTVSNMSPEDSSIYLCSASEGLPGEKLFFGSGTQLSVL.

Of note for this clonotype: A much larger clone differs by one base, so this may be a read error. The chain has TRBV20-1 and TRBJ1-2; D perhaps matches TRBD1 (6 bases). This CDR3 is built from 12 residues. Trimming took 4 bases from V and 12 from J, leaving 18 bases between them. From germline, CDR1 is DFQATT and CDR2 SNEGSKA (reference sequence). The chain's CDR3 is CSATHRAGGHTF. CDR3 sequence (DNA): TGCAGTGCTACGCACAGGGCGGGCGGCCACACCTTC.

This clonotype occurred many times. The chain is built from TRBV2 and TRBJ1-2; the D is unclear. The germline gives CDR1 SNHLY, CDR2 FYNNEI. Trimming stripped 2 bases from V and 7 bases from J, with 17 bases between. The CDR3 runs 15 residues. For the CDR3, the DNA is TGTGCCAGCAGTGAAATGATTCTGGGTTACGCTGGCTACACCTTC. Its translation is CASSEMILGYAGYTF.

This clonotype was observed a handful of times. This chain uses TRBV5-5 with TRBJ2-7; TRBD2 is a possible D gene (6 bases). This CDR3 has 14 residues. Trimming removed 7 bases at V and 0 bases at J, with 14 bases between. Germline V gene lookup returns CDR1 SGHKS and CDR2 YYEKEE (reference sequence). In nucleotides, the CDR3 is TGTGCCAGCGGCCAGGGAGGTCCCTCCTACGAGCAGTACTTC. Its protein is CASGQGGPSYEQYF.

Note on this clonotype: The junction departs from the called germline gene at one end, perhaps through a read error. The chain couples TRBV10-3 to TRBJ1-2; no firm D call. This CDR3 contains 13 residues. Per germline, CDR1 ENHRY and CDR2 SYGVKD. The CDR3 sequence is CASNDSTGIGYAF. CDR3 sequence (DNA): TGTGCCAGCAATGACTCGACCGGGATTGGCTACGCCTTC.

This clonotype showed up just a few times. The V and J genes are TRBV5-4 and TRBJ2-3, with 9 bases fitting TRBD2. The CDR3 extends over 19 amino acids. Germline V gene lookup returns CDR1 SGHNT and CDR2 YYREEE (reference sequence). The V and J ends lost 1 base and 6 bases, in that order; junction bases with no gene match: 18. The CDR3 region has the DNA TGTGCCAGCAGCTTGCGGACTAGCGCCTCCCGGGGGGGTTCTGATACGCAGTATTTT. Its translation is CASSLRTSASRGGSDTQYF.

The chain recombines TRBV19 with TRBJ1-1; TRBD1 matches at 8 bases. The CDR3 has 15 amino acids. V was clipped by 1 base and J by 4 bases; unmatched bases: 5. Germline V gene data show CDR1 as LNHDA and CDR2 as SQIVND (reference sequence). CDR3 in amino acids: CASSIVQGAGTEAFF. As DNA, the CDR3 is TGTGCCAGTAGTATAGTTCAGGGGGCTGGCACTGAAGCTTTCTTT.

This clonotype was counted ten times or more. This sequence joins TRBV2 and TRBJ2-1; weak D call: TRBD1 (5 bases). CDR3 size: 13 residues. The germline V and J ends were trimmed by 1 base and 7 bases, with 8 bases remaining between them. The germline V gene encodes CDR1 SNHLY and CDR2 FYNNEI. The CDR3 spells CASSEGTLNEQFF. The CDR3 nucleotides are TGTGCCAGCAGTGAAGGGACACTAAATGAGCAGTTCTTC. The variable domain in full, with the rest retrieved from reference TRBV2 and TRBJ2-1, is EPEVTQTPSHQVTQMGQEVILRCVPISNHLYFYWYRQILGQKVEFLVSFYNNEISEKSEIFDDQFSVERPDGSNFTLKIRSTKLEDSAMYFCASSEGTLNEQFFGPGTRLTVL.

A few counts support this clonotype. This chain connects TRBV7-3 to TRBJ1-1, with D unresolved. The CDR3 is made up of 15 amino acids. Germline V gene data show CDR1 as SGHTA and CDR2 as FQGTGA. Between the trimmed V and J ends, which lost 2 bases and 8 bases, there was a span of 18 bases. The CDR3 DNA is TGTGCCAGCAGCTTAGGTTGGGTAGGTGGTTCAGAAGCTTTCTTT. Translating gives CASSLGWVGGSEAFF.

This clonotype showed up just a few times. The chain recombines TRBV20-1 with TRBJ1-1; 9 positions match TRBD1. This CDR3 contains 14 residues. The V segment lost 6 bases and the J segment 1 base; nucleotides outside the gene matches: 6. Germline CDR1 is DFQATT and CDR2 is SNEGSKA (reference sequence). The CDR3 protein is CSATQGASNTEAFF. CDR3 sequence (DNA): TGCAGTGCAACACAGGGGGCCTCGAACACTGAAGCTTTCTTT.

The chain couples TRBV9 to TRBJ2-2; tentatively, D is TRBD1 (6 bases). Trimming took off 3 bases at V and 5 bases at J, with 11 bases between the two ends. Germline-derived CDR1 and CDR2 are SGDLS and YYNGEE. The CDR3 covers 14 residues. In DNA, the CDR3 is TGTGCCAGCAGCGCCCGAACAGGGACCGGGGAGCTGTTTTTT. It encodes CASSARTGTGELFF.

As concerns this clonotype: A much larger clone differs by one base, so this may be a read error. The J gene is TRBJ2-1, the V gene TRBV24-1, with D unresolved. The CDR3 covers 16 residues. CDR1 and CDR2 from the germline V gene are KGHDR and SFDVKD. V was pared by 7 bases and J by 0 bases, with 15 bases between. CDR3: CATSLGRSLSYNEQFF. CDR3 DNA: TGTGCCACCAGCTTAGGCAGGAGCCTCTCCTACAATGAGCAGTTCTTC.

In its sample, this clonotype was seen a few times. CDR3 region: CASSLGIGVGQVDSPLHF. The CDR3 DNA reads as TGTGCCAGCAGTTTAGGCATCGGAGTAGGACAGGTAGATTCACCCCTCCACTTT. The chain recombines TRBV12-3 or TRBV12-4 with TRBJ1-6; 7 bases fit TRBD1. Losses at the gene ends were 1 base for V and 8 bases for J; bases not matched to a gene: 14. There are 18 residues in the CDR3.